The next 9 T cell receptor beta chains were all read from a single sample in a study of Graves' ophthalmopathy and Graves' hyperthyroidism. RNA transcripts were the template, and TCR beta CDR3 regions were amplified from them. In the first round, RT-PCR was carried out with HTBI primers, and a multiplex PCR formed the second round. In TCRdb, the multiplex PCR reads were re-called with MiXCR into one record per CDR3 protein. This sample has about 230,000 distinct CDR3 sequences, with roughly 50% found just once. Sequenced: peripheral blood. The receptors derive from an adult man with Graves' ophthalmopathy.

The rearrangement uses TRBV10-1 and TRBJ2-2; D not certain. The germline gives CDR1 WNHNN, CDR2 SYGVQD (reference sequence). The CDR3 spans 13 residues. Trimming took 2 bases from V and 7 from J, leaving 8 bases between them. The CDR3 sequence is CASSEVVGGELFF. In nucleotides, the CDR3 is TGCGCCAGCAGTGAGGTGGTCGGCGGGGAGCTGTTTTTT.

The chain links TRBV29-1 to TRBJ2-7; 8 positions agree with TRBD2. CDR1 SQVTM and CDR2 ANQGSEA come from the germline V gene. The V gene end was trimmed by 1 base and the J gene end by 2 bases; junction bases not matched to a gene: 1. CDR3 length equals 13 residues. Written as DNA, the CDR3 is TGCAGCGTTGAAGCTAGCGGGCCCTACGAGCAGTACTTC. This sequence encodes CSVEASGPYEQYF.

This clonotype was recorded many times. The chain is built from TRBV10-3 and TRBJ1-3; D uncertain. The CDR3 is 12 amino acids. CDR1 is ENHRY, CDR2 SYGVKD, per germline. The V end lost 5 bases, the J end lost 3 bases, and 5 bases lay between the germline ends. This CDR3 is CAISSLGNTIYF. CDR3 in DNA: TGTGCCATCAGTTCCCTTGGAAACACCATATATTTT.

This chain joins TRBV20-1 and TRBJ2-7; possible D gene TRBD2, 6 bases. Trimming took off 8 bases at V and 4 bases at J, with 15 bases between the two ends. CDR1 is DFQATT and CDR2 is SNEGSKA in the germline V gene (reference sequence). This CDR3 contains 12 residues. CDR3 DNA: TGCAGTCCCTCTGGGGGGATTTACGAGCAGTACTTC. It is translated as CSPSGGIYEQYF.

The genes are TRBV15 and TRBJ1-2, with D hard to call. V lost 3 bases, J lost 5 bases, and 10 bases lay in between. The CDR3 covers 13 residues. Per germline, CDR1 LNHNV and CDR2 YYDKDF (reference sequence). CDR3 loop: CATSRDGGYGYTF. The CDR3 nucleotides read TGTGCCACCAGCAGGGACGGTGGTTATGGCTACACCTTC.

With respect to this clonotype: The junction differs from germline at one of its ends, possibly a read error. This sequence joins TRBV10-3 and TRBJ2-7; D might be TRBD2 (6 bases). Germline lookup yields CDR1 ENHRY and CDR2 SYGVKD. This CDR3 has 15 amino acids. In DNA, the CDR3 is TGTGCCAGCAGTTATACGGGGGTGGGTGGCTACGAGCAGTACTTC. Its protein is CASSYTGVGGYEQYF.

Only a few counts were recorded for this clonotype. This chain joins TRBV20-1 and TRBJ2-5, with D uncertain. The V end lost 4 bases, the J end lost 5 bases, and 8 bases lay between the germline ends. The germline gives CDR1 DFQATT, CDR2 SNEGSKA (reference sequence). CDR3 size: 11 residues. The CDR3 loop reads CSANMRETQYF. The CDR3 nucleotides read TGCAGTGCTAATATGCGGGAGACCCAGTACTTC.

This clonotype showed up just a few times. The J gene is TRBJ2-2, the V gene TRBV12-3 or TRBV12-4; 9 bases match TRBD1. This CDR3 contains 16 residues. Unmatched junction bases numbered 8, after V lost 5 bases and J lost 4 bases. CDR3 region: CASSMGTGRSTGELFF. The CDR3 coding sequence is TGTGCCAGCAGTATGGGGACAGGGAGAAGCACCGGGGAGCTGTTTTTT.

In this sample, this clonotype turned up many times. V and J are TRBV7-3 and TRBJ2-2, with 11 bases aligning to TRBD2. There are 15 residues in the CDR3. Germline loops: CDR1 SGHTA, CDR2 FQGTGA. With 3 bases clipped from V and 4 bases from J, the junction kept 1 base outside the gene matches. DNA for the CDR3: TGTGCCAGCAGCTTTAGCGGGAGGGGCACCGGGGAGCTGTTTTTT. It translates to CASSFSGRGTGELFF.